This record covers a single TCR beta chain. The data derive from a study of blood T cell repertoires in COVID-19. Sequenced by immunoSEQ multiplex PCR; TCRdb stores in-frame clones only, minus some. The data hold 250,000 to 300,000 clones, with about 83% observed a single time. Germline V gene data show CDR1 as MGHRA and CDR2 as YSYEKL. The CDR3 is 15 amino acids. Trimming cost V 4 bases and J 0 bases, with 10 bases left between them. The origin of this receptor is a man at least 80 years old with acute or convalescent COVID-19. V usage is TRBV4-1 and J usage is TRBJ1-5; TRBD1 might be the D (6 bases). Sequenced input: peripheral blood. The CDR3 DNA follows: TGCGCCAGCAGCCGGACAGACGATAGCAATCAGCCCCAGCATTTT. Protein: CASSRTDDSNQPQHF.